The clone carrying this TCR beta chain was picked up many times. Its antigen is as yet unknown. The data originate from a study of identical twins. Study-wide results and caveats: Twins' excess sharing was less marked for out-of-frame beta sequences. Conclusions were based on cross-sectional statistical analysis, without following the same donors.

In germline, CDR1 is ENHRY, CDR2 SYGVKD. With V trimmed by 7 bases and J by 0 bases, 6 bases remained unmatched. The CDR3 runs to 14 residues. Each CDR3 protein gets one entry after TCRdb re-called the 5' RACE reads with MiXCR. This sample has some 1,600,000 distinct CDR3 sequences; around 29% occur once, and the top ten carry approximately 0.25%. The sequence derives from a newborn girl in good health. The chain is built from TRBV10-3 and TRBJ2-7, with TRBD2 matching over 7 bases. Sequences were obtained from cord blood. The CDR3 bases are TGTGCCATCACCGAGTCTAGCGGCTCCTACGAGCAGTACTTC. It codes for CAITESSGSYEQYF.